This T cell receptor beta chain derives from a study of T cell repertoires in cytomegalovirus infection. Study background: A matching HLA type, together with CMV infection, was signaled by public TCR beta signatures. Study-wide results and limits: Summed public TCR beta family frequency identified CMV carriers bearing the relevant HLA. Dominating the ex vivo response were TCR beta clonotypes that were CMV-specific and HLA-C-restricted.

This clonotype was counted at least ten times. Its antigen is unidentified. The ends were cut back, 2 bases at V and 6 bases at J, with 17 bases in the middle. Germline V gene sequence: CDR1 SGHVS, CDR2 FQNEAQ. CDR3 length: 15 residues. TCRdb re-called the reads with MiXCR, one entry per CDR3 protein. The sample consists of about 490,000 distinct CDR3 sequences, less than 30% of them appearing once. The specimen was PBMCs. The chain employs TRBV7-8 and TRBJ2-7; the D gene is possibly TRBD2 (5 bases). The sequence came from a human donor in good health (CMV status not recorded). Some clones in this sample may be carry-over from other donors' samples. The DNA of the CDR3 is TGTGCCAGCAGCTTATCTGGGCTAGCTGCCGGCGAGCAGTACTTC. Translating gives CASSLSGLAAGEQYF.